The rows below give T cell receptor beta chains drawn from one sample of a study of control samples from healthy donors and cancer patients. Generated by immunoSEQ multiplex PCR, the TCRdb table keeps only in-frame clones and is missing some. Counted here are around 53,000 clones, 86% occurring once; the ten biggest clones make up about 2.8%. Material: PBMCs. The receptor set was obtained from a woman aged 50 to 60 with lung cancer. Both conserved end residues are part of each CDR3. A D gene is named only where the DNA matches it firmly. The listing skips clone size in some rows; elsewhere it reads once, few, many or a size class.

J,D,size,V,length,CDR3,DNA
TRBJ2-4,-,-,TRBV4-1,17,CASSQEEGPTPRDIQYF,TGCGCCAGCAGCCAAGAGGAGGGGCCTACACCCCGGGACATTCAGTACTTC
TRBJ1-1,-,once,TRBV9,13,CASSQTLGAEAFF,TGTGCCAGCAGCCAGACCCTCGGGGCCGAAGCTTTCTTT
TRBJ2-7,-,-,TRBV18,14,CASSPGQLAYEQYF,TGTGCCAGCTCACCAGGGCAGCTTGCCTACGAGCAGTACTTC
TRBJ2-1,TRBD2,-,TRBV27,15,CASSLGGGAYNEQFF,TGTGCCAGCAGTTTAGGCGGGGGGGCCTACAATGAGCAGTTCTTC
TRBJ2-5,TRBD2,-,TRBV28,14,CASKIAGGGETQYF,TGTGCCAGCAAAATAGCGGGGGGTGGTGAGACCCAGTACTTC
TRBJ2-1,TRBD2,-,TRBV7-2,18,CASSLARTSGGAVNEQFF,TGTGCCAGCAGCTTAGCGAGGACTAGCGGGGGGGCGGTCAATGAGCAGTTCTTC
TRBJ2-5,TRBD1,-,TRBV7-2,15,CASSLAGTGQETQYF,TGTGCCAGCAGCTTAGCAGGGACAGGACAAGAGACCCAGTACTTC
TRBJ1-1,TRBD1,-,TRBV19,12,CATTYRGGEAFF,TGTGCCACCACATACAGGGGGGGTGAAGCTTTCTTT
TRBJ2-2,-,once,TRBV18,14,CASSPIRNTGELFF,TGTGCCAGCTCACCAATCCGAAACACCGGGGAGCTGTTTTTT
TRBJ2-5,-,-,TRBV5-1,11,CASSEEKTQYF,TGCGCCAGCAGCGAAGAGAAGACCCAGTACTTC
TRBJ1-4,TRBD1,-,TRBV5-1,14,CASSTGTGGEKLFF,TGCGCCAGCAGCACCGGGACAGGGGGCGAAAAACTGTTTTTT
TRBJ1-5,TRBD1,once,TRBV6-2/TRBV6-3,14,CASSRTGQDQPQHF,TGTGCCAGCAGTCGTACCGGACAGGATCAGCCCCAGCATTTT
TRBJ2-1,TRBD2,-,TRBV10-2,15,CASSRTGGPGNEQFF,TGCGCCAGCTCCAGGACGGGGGGGCCAGGCAATGAGCAGTTCTTC
TRBJ1-1,-,-,TRBV28,10,CAIGELKLSF,TGTGCCATCGGGGAACTAAAGCTTTCTTTT
TRBJ2-1,TRBD2,once,TRBV7-9,16,CASSQPSGGASNEQFF,TGTGCCAGCAGCCAGCCTAGCGGGGGGGCCAGTAATGAGCAGTTCTTC
TRBJ1-1,-,-,TRBV5-1,15,CASSWRGGMNTEAFF,TGCGCCAGCAGCTGGCGCGGGGGAATGAACACTGAAGCTTTCTTT
TRBJ1-1,-,few,TRBV6-2/TRBV6-3,15,CASSYIWQGNTEAFF,TGTGCCAGCAGTTATATATGGCAGGGGAACACTGAAGCTTTCTTT
TRBJ2-7,-,-,TRBV28,10,CASSWNEQYF,TGTGCCAGCAGTTGGAATGAGCAGTACTTC
TRBJ1-2,-,-,TRBV7-9,15,CASSDRAELEFGYTF,TGTGCCAGCAGCGACCGAGCAGAGTTGGAGTTTGGCTACACCTTC
TRBJ2-1,TRBD1,-,TRBV28,15,CASSFGQGARNEQFF,TGTGCCAGCAGTTTCGGACAGGGGGCCAGGAATGAGCAGTTCTTC
TRBJ2-7,TRBD2,-,TRBV18,16,CASSPRGTSGSYEQYF,TGTGCCAGCTCACCACGTGGGACTAGCGGATCCTACGAGCAGTACTTC
TRBJ2-3,-,-,TRBV6-6,13,CASSYRGEDTQYF,TGTGCCAGCAGTTACAGGGGAGAAGATACGCAGTATTTT
TRBJ1-5,-,-,TRBV7-2,15,CASSPRDRTDQPQHF,TGTGCCAGCAGCCCCAGGGATAGAACGGATCAGCCCCAGCATTTT
TRBJ1-2,-,-,TRBV28,12,CASTGTNYGYTF,TGTGCCAGCACGGGTACTAACTATGGCTACACCTTC